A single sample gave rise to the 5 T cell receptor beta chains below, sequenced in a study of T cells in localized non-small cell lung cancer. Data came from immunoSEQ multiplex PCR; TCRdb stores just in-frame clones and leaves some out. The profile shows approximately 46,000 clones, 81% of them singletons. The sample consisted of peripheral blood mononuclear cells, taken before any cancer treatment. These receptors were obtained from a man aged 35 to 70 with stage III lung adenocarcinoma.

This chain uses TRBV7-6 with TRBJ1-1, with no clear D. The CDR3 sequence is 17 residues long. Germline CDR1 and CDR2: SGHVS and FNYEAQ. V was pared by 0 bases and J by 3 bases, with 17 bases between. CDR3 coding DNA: TGTGCCAGCAGCTTAGCTATCTTGATCACTGGGGACACTGAAGCTTTCTTT. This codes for CASSLAILITGDTEAFF. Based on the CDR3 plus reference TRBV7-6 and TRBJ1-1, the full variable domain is GAGVSQSPRYKVTKRGQDVALRCDPISGHVSLYWYRQALGQGPEFLTYFNYEAQQDKSGLPNDRFSAERPEGSISTLTIQRTEQRDSAMYRCASSLAILITGDTEAFFGQGTRLTVV.

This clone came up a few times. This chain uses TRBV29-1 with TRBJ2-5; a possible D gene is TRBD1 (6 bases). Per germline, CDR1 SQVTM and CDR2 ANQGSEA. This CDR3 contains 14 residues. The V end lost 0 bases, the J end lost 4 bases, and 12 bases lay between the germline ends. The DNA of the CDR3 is TGCAGCGTTGAAGAATGGGGGCGGCGAGAGACCCAGTACTTC. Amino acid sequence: CSVEEWGRRETQYF.

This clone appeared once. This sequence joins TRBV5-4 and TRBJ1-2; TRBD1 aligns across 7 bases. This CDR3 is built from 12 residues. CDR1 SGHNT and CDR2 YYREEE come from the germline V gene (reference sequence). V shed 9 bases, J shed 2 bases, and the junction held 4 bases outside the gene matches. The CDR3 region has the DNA TGTGCCACGCAGACAGGGAACTATGGCTACACCTTC. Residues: CATQTGNYGYTF.

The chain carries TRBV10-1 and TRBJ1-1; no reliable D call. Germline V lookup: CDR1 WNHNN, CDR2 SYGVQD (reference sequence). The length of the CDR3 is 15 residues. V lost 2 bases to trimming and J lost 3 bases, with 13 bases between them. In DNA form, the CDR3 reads TGCGCCAGCAGTGAGCAGACGGACGGCTACACTGAAGCTTTCTTT. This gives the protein CASSEQTDGYTEAFF.

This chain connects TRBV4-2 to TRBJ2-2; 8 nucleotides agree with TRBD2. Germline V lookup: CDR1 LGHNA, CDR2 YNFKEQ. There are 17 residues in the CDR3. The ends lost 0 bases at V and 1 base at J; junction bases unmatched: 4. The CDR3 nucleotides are TGTGCCAGCAGCCAAGATAGGACTAGCAGGAACACCGGGGAGCTGTTTTTT. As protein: CASSQDRTSRNTGELFF.